The present TCR beta chain was sequenced within a study of OX40 agonist ivuxolimab in advanced cancers. Study at large: Partial responses occurred in Three dose-escalation patients, one with hepatocellular carcinoma and two with cutaneous melanoma. Study-wide points: What antigens the expanded peripheral T cells recognized was never established.

CDR3 size: 13 residues. V was cut by 6 bases and J by 0 bases, with 11 bases left in between. Germline assignment: CDR1 SQVTM and CDR2 ANQGSEA. Concerning this clone: The antigen is not known.

Data came from immunoSEQ multiplex PCR; TCRdb stores just in-frame clones and leaves some out. The data contain some 35,000 clones, about three quarters of them seen just once; the ten biggest clones take up around 13%. This clonotype was obtained from an adult with an advanced solid tumor such as melanoma, head and neck, liver or kidney cancer. The sequencing here drew on CD4+ or CD8+ T cells sorted from blood, taken in a trial of the OX40 agonist ivuxolimab. The chain has TRBV29-1 and TRBJ1-1; D is unclear. The CDR3: CSVAPGMNTEAFF. The CDR3 region has the DNA TGCAGCGTAGCCCCGGGGATGAACACTGAAGCTTTCTTT.